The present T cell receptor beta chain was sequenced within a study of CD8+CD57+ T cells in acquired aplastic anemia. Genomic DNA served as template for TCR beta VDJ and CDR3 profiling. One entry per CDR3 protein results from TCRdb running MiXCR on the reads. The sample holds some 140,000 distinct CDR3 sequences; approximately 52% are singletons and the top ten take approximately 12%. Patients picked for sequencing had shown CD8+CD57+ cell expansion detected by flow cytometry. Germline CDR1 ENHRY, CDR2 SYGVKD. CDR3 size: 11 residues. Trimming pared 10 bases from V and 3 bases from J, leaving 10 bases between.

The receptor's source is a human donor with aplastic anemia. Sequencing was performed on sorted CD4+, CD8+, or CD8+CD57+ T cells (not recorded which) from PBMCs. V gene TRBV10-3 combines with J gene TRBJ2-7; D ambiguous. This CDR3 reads CATLEGYEQYF. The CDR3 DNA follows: TGTGCCACCCTAGAAGGCTACGAGCAGTACTTC.